Listed here is a single T cell receptor beta chain. These data belong to a study of cytomegalovirus exposure and HLA in healthy donors. The PCR had 60 Vbeta and 13 Jbeta primers. The assay was immunoSEQ multiplex PCR, and TCRdb's table has in-frame clones only and misses some. The sample yields some 130,000 clones, 84% seen once. Germline V gene data show CDR1 as SEHNR and CDR2 as FQNEAQ (reference sequence). Unmatched junction bases numbered 4, after V lost 1 base and J lost 6 bases. The length of the CDR3 is 15 residues. The origin of this receptor is a man aged 50 or older in good health and CMV-seronegative. Material for sequencing was PBMCs. The V and J genes are TRBV7-9 and TRBJ1-2; 11 bases are a match to TRBD1. CDR3: CASSLGTGGNDGYTF. DNA of the CDR3: TGTGCCAGCAGCTTAGGGACAGGGGGCAACGATGGCTACACCTTC.